This T cell receptor beta chain emerged from a study of radiotherapy plus CTLA-4 blockade in lung cancer. Study in general: Overall, approximately 18% of patients showed an objective response, while 31% attained disease control.

V lost 2 bases and J 5 bases, leaving 12 bases between the germline ends. From germline, CDR1 is SGHAT and CDR2 FQNNGV. The CDR3 totals 14 residues. Turning to this clone: Its antigen is still unknown.

The protocol was immunoSEQ multiplex PCR, while the TCRdb copy is restricted to in-frame clones and leaves out a portion. The sample carries tens of thousands of clones, around 80% recorded once. Study-level results: There was expansion of tumor-derived TCR clones in blood after radiotherapy plus ipilimumab. Together with interferon-beta, which increased in serum after radiation, early dynamic changes in blood T cell clones were reportedly the best predictors of response.

The clonotype originates from a human donor with non-small cell lung cancer who had a complete response to radiotherapy plus ipilimumab. J is TRBJ2-5 and V is TRBV11-2, with D possibly TRBD2 on 6 matching bases. Source: peripheral blood, taken from a patient treated with radiotherapy plus ipilimumab. The CDR3 is CASSLPGVRETQYF. CDR3 nucleotides: TGTGCCAGCAGCTTACCGGGGGTGCGGGAGACCCAGTACTTC.